Listed below are T cell receptor beta chains from one sample, sequenced in a study of early T cells in non-severe SARS-CoV-2 infection. TCRdb processed the 5' RACE reads anew with MiXCR; each CDR3 protein has one entry. The sample carries 80,000 to 100,000 distinct CDR3 sequences, about 15% recorded once. Sequencing input: whole blood. The receptors stem from an adult who was a healthcare worker with PCR-confirmed SARS-CoV-2 infection or an uninfected control (not recorded which). Both conserved end residues are part of each CDR3. The order of the fields is J gene, V gene, D gene, clone size, CDR3 DNA, CDR3 protein. A D gene is named only where the DNA matches it firmly. The size of a clone is reported for some rows only, either as once, few or many, or as a class for expanded clones.

TRBJ1-4 | TRBV5-6 | TRBD1 | . | TGTGCCAGCAGCTCTCGCCGACAGGGCATAGAAAAACTGTTTTTT | CASSSRRQGIEKLFF
TRBJ2-3 | TRBV7-6 | TRBD1 | few | TGTGCCAGCAGCTTAGAGGAATATGGACAGGGGACTTACCGAACGCAGTATTTT | CASSLEEYGQGTYRTQYF
TRBJ1-6 | TRBV7-9 | . | few | TGTGCCAGCAGCTTAGAACAGTATAATTCACCCCTCCACTTT | CASSLEQYNSPLHF
TRBJ2-7 | TRBV2 | . | many | TGTGCCAGCAGTGAAGCGCGGGACAGCCAACACTTC | CASSEARDSQHF
TRBJ2-7 | TRBV6-2/TRBV6-3 | . | few | TGTGCCAGCAGTTGGGACTCCTCCTACGAGCAGTACTTC | CASSWDSSYEQYF
TRBJ1-6 | TRBV6-2/TRBV6-3 | . | . | TGTGCCAGCAGTTACGCCTTGGGGCGAAATTCACCCCTCCACTTT | CASSYALGRNSPLHF
TRBJ2-1 | TRBV7-8 | . | few | TGTGCCAGCAGCTTCGGACAGAACAATGAGCAGTTCTTC | CASSFGQNNEQFF
TRBJ1-1 | TRBV12-3/TRBV12-4 | . | . | TGTGCCAGCAGTTTTTCGGGGGGGAACACTGAAGCTTTCTTT | CASSFSGGNTEAFF
TRBJ1-5 | TRBV5-1 | . | few | TGCGCCAGCAGCTCGGAGGGGTATAGCAATCAGCCCCAGCATTTT | CASSSEGYSNQPQHF
TRBJ1-5 | TRBV20-1 | . | . | TGCAGTGCTGAATCAGGGAACCAGCCCCAGCATTTT | CSAESGNQPQHF
TRBJ2-7 | TRBV9 | TRBD2 | few | TGTGCCAGCAGCGTAGGAAACGGGCTAGCGGCTCACGAGCAGTACTTC | CASSVGNGLAAHEQYF
TRBJ1-1 | TRBV21-1 | . | many | TGTGCCAGCAGCAAAGTGACCCCCGACCTCACATCTAGTCATTATGGGTTGGTGAACACTGAAGCTTTCTTT | CASSKVTPDLTSSHYGLVNTEAFF
TRBJ1-2 | TRBV29-1 | TRBD1 | . | TGCAGCGCCGGGACAGGGGGCGGCTATGGCTACACCTTC | CSAGTGGGYGYTF
TRBJ1-4 | TRBV4-2 | TRBD1 | many | TGTGCCAGCAGCCAAGCTGACAGGGAGCCAAATGAAAAACTGTTTTTT | CASSQADREPNEKLFF
TRBJ2-7 | TRBV9 | TRBD2 | . | TGTGCCAGCAGCGGGACTAGCGGGGGCCGGAGGCAGTACTTC | CASSGTSGGRRQYF
TRBJ2-1 | TRBV14 | . | many | TGTGCCAGCAGTCCCGGGGGGCGTTCCTACAATGAGCAGTTCTTC | CASSPGGRSYNEQFF
TRBJ1-1 | TRBV14 | . | few | TGTGCCAGCAGCCCGGGGACCGGCGGTGAAGCTTTCTTT | CASSPGTGGEAFF